This T cell receptor (beta chain) was documented in a study of blood T cell repertoires in COVID-19. As for the study in general: Nucleic acid was either cDNA or gDNA, and it came from T cells, B-cell-depleted T cells, or PBMCs.

As originally analysed: Amplification from reference gene primers served as the basis for estimated nucleated cell counts. This table comes from immunoSEQ multiplex PCR, and its TCRdb copy is limited to in-frame clones, with some not included. V, J and clone size were drawn from that table, and D and trimming were deduced from the DNA. Here the sample spans over 65,000 clones, about 81% being singletons. The CDR3 is 15 residues long. Germline V gene sequence: CDR1 SGDLS, CDR2 YYNGEE. J lost 5 bases, V lost 1 base, and 8 bases had no gene match. Sequenced input: peripheral blood. The chain carries TRBV9 and TRBJ2-7; 8 bases map to TRBD2. The TCR sequence derives from a human donor in a cohort sampled during active COVID-19. Here the CDR3 DNA reads TGTGCCAGCAGCGTATCCAGCGGGAGTGTGAACGAGCAGTACTTC. Translated: CASSVSSGSVNEQYF.